A selection of T cell receptor beta chains follows, all from one sample in a study of blood T cell repertoires in COVID-19. Measured with immunoSEQ multiplex PCR; TCRdb has only the in-frame clones, and not every one. The repertoire holds some 250,000 clones, with roughly four fifths as singletons. Input material: peripheral blood. All receptors derive from a woman older than 75 with COVID-19, enrolled during active disease. The CDR3 runs from the conserved cysteine through the conserved F or W. A D gene is named only where the DNA matches it firmly. Part of the rows lack a size; the others show once, few, many or a class for expanded clones.

CDR3 length,J gene,clone size,V gene,D gene,CDR3 DNA,CDR3 protein
17,TRBJ1-2,once,TRBV3-1/TRBV3-2,TRBD1,TGTGCCAGCAGCCAACTAACCGGGACAGGGCGTAACTATGGCTACACCTTC,CASSQLTGTGRNYGYTF
15,TRBJ2-5,few,TRBV11-3,TRBD1,TGTGCCAGCAGCTTGACAGGGGGCGCAACGAAGACCCAGTACTTC,CASSLTGGATKTQYF
13,TRBJ2-1,-,TRBV30,TRBD2,TGTGCCGGGACTAGCGGGAGGGGGAATGAGCAGTTCTTC,CAGTSGRGNEQFF
14,TRBJ1-1,-,TRBV9,-,TGTGCCAGCAGCGACGAGTCCGGGGACACTGAAGCTTTCTTT,CASSDESGDTEAFF
13,TRBJ1-1,-,TRBV2,-,TGTGCCAGCAGGAGGACAGAGAACACTGAAGCTTTCTTT,CASRRTENTEAFF
16,TRBJ1-1,-,TRBV19,-,TGTGCCAGTAGTATAGGAGGGTCGGGGAGGGACACTGAAGCTTTCTTT,CASSIGGSGRDTEAFF
15,TRBJ1-4,few,TRBV5-1,-,TGCGCCAGCAGCTTGGCCGCAGCAACTAATGAAAAACTGTTTTTT,CASSLAAATNEKLFF
14,TRBJ1-5,once,TRBV6-5,-,TGTGCCAGCAGTTACAGACGGGTCACGGGGCCCCAGCATTTT,CASSYRRVTGPQHF
15,TRBJ2-2,-,TRBV5-8,TRBD1,TGTGCCAGCAGCTGGGACAGACCGAACACCGGGGAGCTGTTTTTT,CASSWDRPNTGELFF
14,TRBJ2-5,-,TRBV5-1,-,TGCGCCAGCAGCTTGGGAAGCATCCAAGAGACCCAGTACTTC,CASSLGSIQETQYF
15,TRBJ2-1,-,TRBV7-3,TRBD2,TGTGCCAGCAGCTTAAGGCTAGCGGGGGGAGACGAGCAGTTCTTC,CASSLRLAGGDEQFF
17,TRBJ2-1,-,TRBV18,TRBD1,TGTGCCAGCTCACCACCAGTGCAAAGGACAGGGAAAAATGAGCAGTTCTTC,CASSPPVQRTGKNEQFF
15,TRBJ2-7,-,TRBV6-2/TRBV6-3,TRBD2,TGTGCCAGCAGTTACCCGGGAGGCGGGGGCTACGAGCAGTACTTC,CASSYPGGGGYEQYF
15,TRBJ2-7,few,TRBV6-6,TRBD2,TGTGCCAGCAGCCCGTTCGGCGGGGGAATTTACGAGCAGTACTTC,CASSPFGGGIYEQYF
16,TRBJ2-1,-,TRBV19,TRBD2,TGTGCCAGTAGTGAGACTAGCGGGGGCTCCTACAATGAGCAGTTCTTC,CASSETSGGSYNEQFF
15,TRBJ2-1,-,TRBV16,TRBD2,TGTGCCAGCAGCCAATCTACTAGCGGGGCCTATGAGCAGTTCTTC,CASSQSTSGAYEQFF
12,TRBJ1-1,once,TRBV18,-,TGTGCCAGCTCAACCAGTCACACTGAAGCTTTCTTT,CASSTSHTEAFF
17,TRBJ1-1,-,TRBV5-4,-,TGTGCCAGCAGCCGTGAGGGAGGTCGGGGTATGAACACTGAAGCTTTCTTT,CASSREGGRGMNTEAFF
13,TRBJ1-5,-,TRBV7-2,-,TGTGCCAGCAGCTTCCTCGGGGGACAGCCCCAGCATTTT,CASSFLGGQPQHF
15,TRBJ1-6,-,TRBV5-6,-,TGTGCCAGCAGCTTGGGACAGCTAAGAAATTCACCCCTCCACTTT,CASSLGQLRNSPLHF
16,TRBJ2-3,-,TRBV11-3,TRBD2,TGTGCCAGCAGCCCGGGACTAGCGGGGGGTGCAGATACGCAGTATTTT,CASSPGLAGGADTQYF
13,TRBJ1-2,-,TRBV6-1,-,TGTGCCAGCAGTGACCAGGGGACGAATGGCTACACCTTC,CASSDQGTNGYTF
13,TRBJ1-5,-,TRBV2,-,TGTGCCAGCAGTTCAGGGTTAGGTCAGCCCCAGCATTTT,CASSSGLGQPQHF
13,TRBJ1-3,-,TRBV7-2,-,TGTGCCAGCAGCACATCGTCTGGAAACACCATATATTTT,CASSTSSGNTIYF
14,TRBJ1-5,-,TRBV30,-,TGTGCCTGGAGTGTATTTTTGGCCAATCAGCCCCAGCATTTT,CAWSVFLANQPQHF
17,TRBJ2-3,once,TRBV27,TRBD1,TGTGCCAGCAGACCCTGGGGAGGACAGGGTTCCACAGATACGCAGTATTTT,CASRPWGGQGSTDTQYF
16,TRBJ2-3,-,TRBV7-3,-,TGTGCCAGCAGCCCCCAGGGAGGGGGGTACCGGTATACGCAGTATTTT,CASSPQGGGYRYTQYF
15,TRBJ1-1,few,TRBV2,TRBD1,TGTGCCAGCAGTGAAGTCGGGACAGGGGGCACTGAAGCTTTCTTT,CASSEVGTGGTEAFF
14,TRBJ2-1,-,TRBV6-5,TRBD2,TGTGCCAGCAGTTATGGCGGGAGCTACAATGAGCAGTTCTTC,CASSYGGSYNEQFF
16,TRBJ1-5,few,TRBV6-1,TRBD1,TGTGCCAGCAGTGCACGGACAGGTTATAGCAATCAGCCCCAGCATTTT,CASSARTGYSNQPQHF
13,TRBJ1-5,-,TRBV2,TRBD1,TGTGCCAGTAGCTACAGGGGTGGTCAGCCCCAGCATTTT,CASSYRGGQPQHF
16,TRBJ2-1,-,TRBV18,TRBD2,TGTGCCAGCTCACAGACTCTAGCGGTGGGGTACAATGAGCAGTTCTTC,CASSQTLAVGYNEQFF
14,TRBJ1-1,-,TRBV5-6,-,TGTGCCAGCAGCCTACAGGGTACGAACACTGAAGCTTTCTTT,CASSLQGTNTEAFF
15,TRBJ1-1,-,TRBV5-1,TRBD1,TGCGCCAGCAGCTTGGTACAGGGGACGAACACTGAAGCTTTCTTT,CASSLVQGTNTEAFF
14,TRBJ2-2,-,TRBV7-3,-,TGTGCCAGCAGCCCCCAGGTCGTAACCGGGGAGCTGTTTTTT,CASSPQVVTGELFF
13,TRBJ2-3,few,TRBV3-1/TRBV3-2,-,TGTGCCAGTGCTACGGGTGACACAGATACGCAGTATTTT,CASATGDTDTQYF
11,TRBJ1-2,-,TRBV20-1,TRBD1,TGCAGTGCCTGGACAGGGGGCAGGATCACCTTC,CSAWTGGRITF
15,TRBJ2-3,-,TRBV18,TRBD1,TGTGCCAGCTCACCACAACAGGGGGCGCGGGGTACGCAGTATTTT,CASSPQQGARGTQYF
14,TRBJ1-5,-,TRBV27,TRBD1,TGTGCCAGCAGGGGGACAGGCCTCAATCAGCCCCAGCATTTT,CASRGTGLNQPQHF
16,TRBJ2-5,once,TRBV7-8,TRBD2,TGTGCCAGCAGCTTAGGGGCACTAGCGGGCCAAGAGACCCAGTACTTC,CASSLGALAGQETQYF
15,TRBJ1-2,-,TRBV5-4,-,TGTGCCAGCAGCTCCTGGGGGCAGCCCTTCTATGGCTACACCTTC,CASSSWGQPFYGYTF
12,TRBJ2-7,-,TRBV7-8,-,TGTGCCAGCAGCGACAGTACCTACGAGCAGTACTTC,CASSDSTYEQYF
14,TRBJ2-7,few,TRBV5-1,-,TGCGCCAGCAGCTTGGGACAGGCCTCCTACGAGCAGTACTTC,CASSLGQASYEQYF
16,TRBJ2-5,-,TRBV9,-,TGTGCCAGCAGCGTAGATAGCGGAGGGGAACAAGAGACCCAGTACTTC,CASSVDSGGEQETQYF
13,TRBJ1-1,-,TRBV5-5,-,TGTGCCAGCAGATCCGGGACTGTCCTGCGGGCTTTCTTT,CASRSGTVLRAFF
15,TRBJ1-2,-,TRBV9,TRBD1,TGTGCCAGCAGCGTCCGGGACAGGGGAGTCTATGGCTACACCTTC,CASSVRDRGVYGYTF
14,TRBJ2-1,-,TRBV29-1,-,TGCAGCGTTGAAAATCCAGCGCGCTACAATGAGCAGTTCTTC,CSVENPARYNEQFF
12,TRBJ2-7,-,TRBV3-1/TRBV3-2,-,TGTGCCAGCAGACAGCCTCCCTACGAGCAGTACTTC,CASRQPPYEQYF
16,TRBJ2-6,-,TRBV2,-,TGTGCCAGGGACACGCTAGGGTTACGGGGGGCCAACGTCCTGACTTTC,CARDTLGLRGANVLTF
14,TRBJ1-1,-,TRBV11-3,-,TGTGCCAGCGGTTTGGGGGGGGTGAACACTGAAGCTTTCTTT,CASGLGGVNTEAFF
11,TRBJ1-2,few,TRBV19,-,TGTGCCAGTACCTCTAGCTATGGCTACACCTTC,CASTSSYGYTF
11,TRBJ1-1,-,TRBV28,-,TGTGCCAGCAACTCTTACACTGAAGCTTTCTTT,CASNSYTEAFF
14,TRBJ1-2,-,TRBV6-5,-,TGTGCCAGCAGCCCAGATCCAAGGGGCTATGGCTACACCTTC,CASSPDPRGYGYTF
19,TRBJ1-5,once,TRBV18,-,TGTGCCAGCTCACTATATCGACAGGCTACGGGGTCCGACCCTCAGCCCCAGCATTTT,CASSLYRQATGSDPQPQHF
18,TRBJ2-1,-,TRBV7-2,TRBD2,TGTGCCAGCAGCTTAAGCGGCCGGACTAGCGGGAAGTACAATGAGCAGTTCTTC,CASSLSGRTSGKYNEQFF
15,TRBJ1-3,-,TRBV4-2,-,TGTGCCAGCAGCCCCGCCACTTCCTCTGGAAACACCATATATTTT,CASSPATSSGNTIYF
14,TRBJ1-5,-,TRBV12-5,-,TGTGCTAGTGGTTCGGGGGAGAGCAATCAGCCCCAGCATTTT,CASGSGESNQPQHF
15,TRBJ2-2,-,TRBV5-1,TRBD1,TGCGCCAGCAGCTTGCAGGGGGCGGAGGCCGGGGAGCTGTTTTTT,CASSLQGAEAGELFF
14,TRBJ1-6,-,TRBV6-5,TRBD1,TGTGCCAGCAGGACGGGACAGGGATTTTCACCCCTCCACTTT,CASRTGQGFSPLHF